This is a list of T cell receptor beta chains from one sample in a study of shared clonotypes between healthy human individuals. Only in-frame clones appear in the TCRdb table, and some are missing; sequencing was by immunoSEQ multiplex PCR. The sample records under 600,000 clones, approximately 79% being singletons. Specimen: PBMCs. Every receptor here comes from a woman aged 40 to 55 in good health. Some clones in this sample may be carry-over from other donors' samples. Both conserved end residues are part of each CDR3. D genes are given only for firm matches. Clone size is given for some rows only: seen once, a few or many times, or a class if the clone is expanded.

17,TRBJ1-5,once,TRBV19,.,CASSIDRRGRSNQPQHF,TGTGCCAGTAGTATAGATCGGAGGGGCAGGAGCAATCAGCCCCAGCATTTT
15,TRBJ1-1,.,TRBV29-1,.,CSVGSTGTENTEAFF,TGCAGCGTTGGCTCGACCGGGACCGAGAACACTGAAGCTTTCTTT
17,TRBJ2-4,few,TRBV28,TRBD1,CASSNLRQGRAKNIQYF,TGTGCCAGCAGTAATCTAAGACAGGGGCGGGCCAAAAACATTCAGTACTTC
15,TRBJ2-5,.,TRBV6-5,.,CASRARWQRQETQYF,TGTGCCAGCAGAGCCAGGTGGCAGCGCCAAGAGACCCAGTACTTC
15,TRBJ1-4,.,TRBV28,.,CASSLVTAPNEKLFF,TGTGCCAGCAGTTTAGTGACAGCCCCAAATGAAAAACTGTTTTTT
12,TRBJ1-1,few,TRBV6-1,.,CASSEWTDEAFF,TGTGCCAGCAGTGAATGGACGGATGAAGCTTTCTTT
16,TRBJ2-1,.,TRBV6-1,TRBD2,CASSERASGRAHEQFF,TGTGCCAGCAGTGAACGTGCCAGCGGGAGGGCCCATGAGCAGTTCTTC
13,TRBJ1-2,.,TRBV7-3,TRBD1,CASSLTTGGGYTF,TGTGCCAGCAGCTTAACGACAGGGGGTGGCTACACCTTC
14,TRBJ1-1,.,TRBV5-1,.,CASSLEAGVAEAFF,TGCGCCAGCAGCTTGGAGGCAGGGGTGGCTGAAGCTTTCTTT
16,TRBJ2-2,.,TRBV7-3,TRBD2,CASSTRTSGGTGELFF,TGTGCCAGCAGCACTCGGACTAGCGGGGGCACCGGGGAGCTGTTTTTT
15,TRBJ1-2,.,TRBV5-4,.,CASSLDGTANYGYTF,TGTGCCAGCAGCTTGGATGGCACGGCCAACTATGGCTACACCTTC
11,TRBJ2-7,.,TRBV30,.,CAWDRIREQYF,TGTGCCTGGGACAGAATCCGAGAGCAGTACTTC
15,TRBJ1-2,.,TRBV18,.,CASSYQGPTLDGYTF,TGTGCCAGCTCATATCAGGGACCTACACTGGATGGCTACACCTTC
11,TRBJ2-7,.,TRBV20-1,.,CSASAQYEQYF,TGCAGTGCTAGTGCTCAGTACGAGCAGTACTTC
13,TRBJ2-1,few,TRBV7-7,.,CASSLSLGDEQFF,TGTGCTAGCAGCTTATCCTTAGGGGATGAGCAGTTCTTC
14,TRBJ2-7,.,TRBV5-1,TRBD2,CASSLALADYEQYF,TGCGCCAGCAGCTTGGCTCTAGCGGACTACGAGCAGTACTTC
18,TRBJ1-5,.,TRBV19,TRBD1,CASSRTAQGSPGNQPQHF,TGTGCCAGTAGCCGGACGGCACAGGGGTCACCCGGGAATCAGCCCCAGCATTTT
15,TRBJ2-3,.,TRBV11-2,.,CASSLDWTIGDTQYF,TGTGCCAGCAGCTTAGATTGGACGATAGGAGATACGCAGTATTTT
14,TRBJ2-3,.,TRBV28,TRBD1,CASSRDRDTDTQYF,TGTGCCAGCAGTCGGGACAGGGACACAGATACGCAGTATTTT
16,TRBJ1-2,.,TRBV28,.,CASSLEDWGPHYGYTF,TGTGCCAGCAGTTTAGAAGACTGGGGGCCCCACTATGGCTACACCTTC
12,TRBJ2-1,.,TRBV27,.,CASSTGSVGQFF,TGTGCCAGCAGTACCGGGTCTGTCGGTCAGTTCTTC
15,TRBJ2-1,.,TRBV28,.,CASSLLTGPNNEQFF,TGTGCCAGCAGTTTATTGACGGGACCCAACAATGAGCAGTTCTTC
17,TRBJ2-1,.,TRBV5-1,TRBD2,CASSNTRLAGAGNEQFF,TGCGCCAGCAGCAACACCAGACTAGCGGGAGCTGGCAATGAGCAGTTCTTC
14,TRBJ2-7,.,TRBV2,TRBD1,CASSDQGALYEQYF,TGTGCCAGCAGTGACCAGGGGGCCCTCTACGAGCAGTACTTC
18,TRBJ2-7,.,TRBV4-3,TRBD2,CASSQDRLAGGVSYEQYF,TGCGCCAGCAGCCAAGACAGGCTAGCGGGAGGGGTCAGCTACGAGCAGTACTTC
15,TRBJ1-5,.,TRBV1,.,CTSRRQGGDNQPQHF,TGCACCAGCAGGCGACAGGGGGGGGACAATCAGCCCCAGCATTTT
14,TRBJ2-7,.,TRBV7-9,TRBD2,CASSLGTSSSEQYF,TGTGCCAGCAGCTTAGGGACTAGTTCGTCCGAGCAGTACTTC
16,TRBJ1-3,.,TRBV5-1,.,CASSDPTLSSGNTIYF,TGCGCCAGCAGCGACCCGACTCTCAGCTCTGGAAACACCATATATTTT
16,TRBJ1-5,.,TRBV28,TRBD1,CASIRQGDWGNQPQHF,TGTGCCAGCATTAGACAGGGAGATTGGGGCAATCAGCCCCAGCATTTT
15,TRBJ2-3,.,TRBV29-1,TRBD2,CSVTGLAGGRGEQYF,TGCAGCGTGACGGGACTAGCGGGAGGACGTGGAGAGCAGTATTTT
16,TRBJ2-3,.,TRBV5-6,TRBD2,CASSPGLAEPRDTQYF,TGTGCCAGCAGCCCAGGACTAGCGGAACCGAGGGATACGCAGTATTTT
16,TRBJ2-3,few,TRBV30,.,CAWSVPLTGGTDTQYF,TGTGCCTGGAGTGTTCCCCTAACCGGCGGCACAGATACGCAGTATTTT
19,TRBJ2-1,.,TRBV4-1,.,CASSPLRPGTSVSYNEQFF,TGCGCCAGCAGCCCTCTTCGTCCCGGGACCTCCGTCTCCTACAATGAGCAGTTCTTC
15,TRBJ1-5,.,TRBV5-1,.,CASSLTGNSNQPQHF,TGCGCCAGCAGCTTGACAGGGAACAGCAATCAGCCCCAGCATTTT
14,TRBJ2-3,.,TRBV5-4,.,CASSLSGAADTQYF,TGTGCCAGCAGCTTGTCAGGGGCAGCAGATACGCAGTATTTT
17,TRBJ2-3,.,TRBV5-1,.,CASSLALGGGRTDTQYF,TGCGCCAGCAGCTTGGCCTTAGGAGGGGGCCGTACAGATACGCAGTATTTT
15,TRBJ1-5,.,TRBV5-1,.,CASSPTPGSNQPQHF,TGCGCCAGCAGCCCTACGCCGGGGAGCAATCAGCCCCAGCATTTT
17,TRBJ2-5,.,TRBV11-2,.,CASSLVPPRDYQETQYF,TGTGCCAGCAGCTTAGTGCCCCCGCGGGACTACCAAGAGACCCAGTACTTC
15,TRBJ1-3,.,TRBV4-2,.,CASSRDIGSGNTIYF,TGTGCCAGCAGCCGGGACATAGGCTCTGGAAACACCATATATTTT
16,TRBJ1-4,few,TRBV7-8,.,CASSSRTDTTNEKLFF,TGTGCCAGCAGCTCCAGGACGGATACAACTAATGAAAAACTGTTTTTT
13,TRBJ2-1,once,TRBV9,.,CASSVVGPREQFF,TGTGCCAGCAGCGTAGTGGGTCCAAGGGAGCAGTTCTTC
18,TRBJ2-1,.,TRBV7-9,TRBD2,CASSLGSGVSGRYNEQFF,TGTGCCAGCAGCTTAGGTTCTGGGGTTAGCGGGAGGTACAATGAGCAGTTCTTC
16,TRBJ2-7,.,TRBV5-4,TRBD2,CASSDNGRGGPGEQYF,TGTGCCAGCAGCGACAACGGACGGGGAGGGCCGGGGGAGCAGTACTTC
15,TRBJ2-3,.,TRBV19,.,CASSIEASVGDTQYF,TGTGCCAGTAGTATAGAGGCTAGCGTGGGGGATACGCAGTATTTT
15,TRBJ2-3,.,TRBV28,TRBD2,CASNRSGRGTDTQYF,TGTGCCAGCAACCGTAGCGGGAGAGGCACAGATACGCAGTATTTT
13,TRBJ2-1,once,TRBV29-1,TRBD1,CSVRGNSYNEQFF,TGCAGCGTCAGGGGGAACAGCTACAATGAGCAGTTCTTC
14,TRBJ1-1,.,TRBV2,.,CASSRQNLNTEAFF,TGTGCCAGCAGCCGACAGAATTTGAACACTGAAGCTTTCTTT
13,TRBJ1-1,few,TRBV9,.,CASSPASRGTAFF,TGTGCCAGCAGCCCAGCGAGCCGAGGGACAGCTTTCTTT
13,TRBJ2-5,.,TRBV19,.,CASSRRGVETQYF,TGTGCCAGTAGTAGGAGGGGAGTCGAGACCCAGTACTTC
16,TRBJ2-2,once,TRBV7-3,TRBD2,CASNPGLGAFGGELFF,TGTGCCAGCAACCCGGGACTAGGTGCTTTTGGAGGGGAGCTGTTTTTT
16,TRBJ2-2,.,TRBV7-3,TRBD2,CASSQTRGSGTGELFF,TGTGCCAGCAGCCAGACTCGCGGGAGTGGCACCGGGGAGCTGTTTTTT
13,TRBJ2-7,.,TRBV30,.,CAWSTGSPYEQYF,TGTGCCTGGAGTACCGGTAGCCCCTACGAGCAGTACTTC
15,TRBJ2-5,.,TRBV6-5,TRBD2,CASSRWTRGQETQYF,TGTGCCAGCAGTCGTTGGACTAGGGGTCAAGAGACCCAGTACTTC
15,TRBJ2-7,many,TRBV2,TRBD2,CASKPGTSGPYEQYF,TGTGCCAGCAAGCCCGGGACTAGCGGTCCCTACGAGCAGTACTTC
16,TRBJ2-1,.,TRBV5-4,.,CASSLESLASYNEQFF,TGTGCCAGCAGCTTGGAATCCCTAGCCTCCTACAATGAGCAGTTCTTC
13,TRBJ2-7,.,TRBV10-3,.,CAISERGAHEQYF,TGTGCCATCAGTGAGCGGGGGGCTCACGAGCAGTACTTC
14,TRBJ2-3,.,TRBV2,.,CASKVSTSTDTQYF,TGTGCCAGTAAAGTTTCAACTAGCACAGATACGCAGTATTTT
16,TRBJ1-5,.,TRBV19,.,CASSISVVISNQPQHF,TGTGCCAGTAGTATTAGTGTGGTGATTAGCAATCAGCCCCAGCATTTT
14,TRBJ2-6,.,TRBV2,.,CATGWAAGANVLTF,TGTGCCACAGGGTGGGCGGCTGGGGCCAACGTCCTGACTTTC